Each of the 9 T cell receptor beta chains below was sequenced from the same sample in a study of blood T cell repertoires in COVID-19. TCRdb's copy holds only in-frame clones and misses some; the assay was immunoSEQ multiplex PCR. The data contain about 350,000 clones, roughly nine tenths of them singletons. The sample comprised PBMCs or T cells enriched from blood (not recorded which). The receptors here all came from a woman aged 25 to 39 who had recovered from COVID-19.

This clone was observed once. The chain has TRBV5-1 and TRBJ2-1, with TRBD2 identical over 7 bases. Germline V gene sequence: CDR1 SGHRS, CDR2 YFSETQ. The CDR3 sequence is 16 residues long. J gave up 4 bases and V 0 bases, and 7 bases lay outside the gene matches. In DNA, the CDR3 is TGCGCCAGCAGCTTGGCTTCTAGCGGTTATTACAATGAGCAGTTCTTC. Residues: CASSLASSGYYNEQFF.

The chain has TRBV18 and TRBJ1-5, with TRBD1 matching over 7 bases. J lost 5 bases, V lost 6 bases, and 4 bases had no gene match. The CDR3 consists of 13 residues. In germline, CDR1 is KGHSH, CDR2 LQKENI. The CDR3 DNA follows: TGTGCCAGCTCCCAAACAGGGGATCAGCCCCAGCATTTT. Encoded protein: CASSQTGDQPQHF. Together with reference TRBV18 and TRBJ1-5, the CDR3 gives the full variable domain: NAGVMQNPRHLVRRRGQEARLRCSPMKGHSHVYWYRQLPEEGLKFMVYLQKENIIDESGMPKERFSAEFPKEGPSILRIQQVVRGDSAAYFCASSQTGDQPQHFGDGTRLSIL.

This sequence joins TRBV3-1 (or the pseudogene TRBV3-2) and TRBJ2-3; TRBD2 matches 8 bases. The CDR3 runs to 16 residues. Germline CDR1 is LGHDT and CDR2 is YNNKEL (reference sequence). Trimming removed 5 bases from V and 2 bases from J; junction bases left unmatched: 9. The CDR3 region is CASSTSGLTTTDTQYF. Written as DNA, the CDR3 is TGTGCCAGCAGCACTAGCGGACTAACTACCACAGATACGCAGTATTTT.

This rearrangement joins TRBV4-3 to TRBJ2-3, with TRBD2 identical over 7 bases. Germline V CDR1 and CDR2: LGHNA, YSLEER. Losses at the gene ends were 0 bases for V and 5 bases for J; bases not matched to a gene: 8. The CDR3 is 16 amino acids. CDR3 sequence: CASSQERRGRGDTQYF. CDR3 sequence (DNA): TGCGCCAGCAGCCAAGAGCGGCGGGGGAGGGGAGATACGCAGTATTTT.

The V and J genes are TRBV10-3 and TRBJ1-4; 8 nucleotides agree with TRBD1. Germline V CDR1 and CDR2: ENHRY, SYGVKD. The CDR3 runs to 15 residues. The V gene end was trimmed by 10 bases and the J gene end by 7 bases; junction bases not matched to a gene: 14. The CDR3 loop is CATQAGGAGGEKLFF. The CDR3 coding sequence is TGTGCCACCCAAGCAGGGGGCGCAGGGGGTGAAAAACTGTTTTTT.

The CDR3 sequence is CASSESGQDIFAFF. The CDR3 DNA sequence: TGTGCCAGCAGTGAATCTGGACAGGATATTTTTGCTTTCTTT. The V gene is TRBV25-1, the J gene TRBJ1-1; TRBD1 matches at 7 bases. Trimming cost V 1 base and J 11 bases; bases outside gene matches: 10. The germline V gene encodes CDR1 MGHDK and CDR2 SYGVNS. The CDR3 contains 14 residues.

This clone was recorded once. The V and J genes are TRBV13 and TRBJ1-3, with D possibly TRBD1 on 5 matching bases. The germline V gene has CDR1 PRHDT and CDR2 FYEKMQ (reference sequence). This CDR3 is 17 amino acids long. V was clipped by 3 bases and J by 0 bases, with 15 bases between them. The CDR3 bases are TGTGCCAGCAGCTTCTCAGGCGGGGGTTCCTCTGGAAACACCATATATTTT. This sequence encodes CASSFSGGGSSGNTIYF.

This clone appeared a few times. The V gene is TRBV28, the J gene TRBJ2-3, with a possible D match to TRBD1 (5 bases). This CDR3 has 14 residues. Germline assignment: CDR1 MDHEN and CDR2 SYDVKM. V lost 3 bases, J lost 0 bases, and 7 bases lay in between. The CDR3 DNA reads as TGTGCCAGCAGTTTGAGACAGAGCACAGATACGCAGTATTTT. Protein: CASSLRQSTDTQYF. The full variable domain, its missing parts supplied by reference TRBV28 and TRBJ2-3, is DVKVTQSSRYLVKRTGEKVFLECVQDMDHENMFWYRQDPGLGLRLIYFSYDVKMKEKGDIPEGYSVSREKKERFSLILESASTNQTSMYLCASSLRQSTDTQYFGPGTRLTVL.

The CDR3 region has the DNA TGTGTCAGAAGCTTAGCGCTTTCACCCGAGGGTGCGGGAGGAGAACAAGATACGCAGTATTTT. It is translated as CVRSLALSPEGAGGEQDTQYF. The gene calls are TRBV7-5 and TRBJ2-3; the D call in the table, TRBD2, was not verified against the DNA. TRBV7-5 represents a pseudogene. The CDR3 has 21 amino acids.